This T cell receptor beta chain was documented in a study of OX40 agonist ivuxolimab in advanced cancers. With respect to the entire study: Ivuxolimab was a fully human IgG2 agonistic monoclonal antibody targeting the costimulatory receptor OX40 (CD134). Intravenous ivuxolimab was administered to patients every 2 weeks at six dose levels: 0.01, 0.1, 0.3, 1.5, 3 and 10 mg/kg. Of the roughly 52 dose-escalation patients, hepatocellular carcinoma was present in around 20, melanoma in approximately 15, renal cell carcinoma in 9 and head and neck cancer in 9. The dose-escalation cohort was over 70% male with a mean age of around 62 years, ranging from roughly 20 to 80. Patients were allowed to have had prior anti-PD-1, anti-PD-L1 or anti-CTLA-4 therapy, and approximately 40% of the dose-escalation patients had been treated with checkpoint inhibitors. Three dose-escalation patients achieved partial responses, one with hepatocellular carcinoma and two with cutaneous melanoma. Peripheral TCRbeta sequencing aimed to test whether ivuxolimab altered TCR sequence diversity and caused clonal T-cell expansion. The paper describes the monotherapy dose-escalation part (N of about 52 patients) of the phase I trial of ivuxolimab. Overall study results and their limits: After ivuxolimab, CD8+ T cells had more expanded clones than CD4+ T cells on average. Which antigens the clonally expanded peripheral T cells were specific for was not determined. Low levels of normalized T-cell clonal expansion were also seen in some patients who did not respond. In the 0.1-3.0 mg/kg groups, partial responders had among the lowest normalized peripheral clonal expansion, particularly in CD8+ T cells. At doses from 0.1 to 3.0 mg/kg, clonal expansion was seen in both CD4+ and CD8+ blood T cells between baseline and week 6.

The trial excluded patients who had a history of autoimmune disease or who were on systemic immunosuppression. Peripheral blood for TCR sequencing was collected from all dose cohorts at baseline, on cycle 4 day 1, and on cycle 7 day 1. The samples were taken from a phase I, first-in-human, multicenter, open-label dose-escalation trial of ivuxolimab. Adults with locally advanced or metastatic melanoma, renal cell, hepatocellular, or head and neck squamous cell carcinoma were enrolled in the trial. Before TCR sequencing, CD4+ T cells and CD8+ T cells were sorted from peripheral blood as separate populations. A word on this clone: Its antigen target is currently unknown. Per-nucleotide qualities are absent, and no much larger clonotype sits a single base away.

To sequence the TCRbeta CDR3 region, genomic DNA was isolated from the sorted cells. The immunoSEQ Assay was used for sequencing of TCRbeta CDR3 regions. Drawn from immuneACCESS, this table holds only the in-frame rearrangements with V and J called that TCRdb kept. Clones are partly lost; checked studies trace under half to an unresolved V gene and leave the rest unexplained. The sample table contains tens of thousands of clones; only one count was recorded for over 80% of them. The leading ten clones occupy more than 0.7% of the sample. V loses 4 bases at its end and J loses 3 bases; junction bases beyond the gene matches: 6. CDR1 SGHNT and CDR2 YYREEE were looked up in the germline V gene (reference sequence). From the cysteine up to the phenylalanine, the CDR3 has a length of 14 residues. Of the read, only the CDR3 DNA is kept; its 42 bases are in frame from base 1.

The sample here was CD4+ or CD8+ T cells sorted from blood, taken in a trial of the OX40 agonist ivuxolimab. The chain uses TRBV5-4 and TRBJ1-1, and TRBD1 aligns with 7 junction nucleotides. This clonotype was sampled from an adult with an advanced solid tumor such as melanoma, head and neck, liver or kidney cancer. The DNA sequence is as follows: TGTGCCAGCAGCACTCCAGGGGGGTACACTGAAGCTTTCTTT. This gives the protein CASSTPGGYTEAFF. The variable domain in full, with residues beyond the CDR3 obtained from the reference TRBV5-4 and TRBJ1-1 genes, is ETGVTQSPTHLIKTRGQQVTLRCSSQSGHNTVSWYQQALGQGPQFIFQYYREEENGRGNFPPRFSGLQFPNYSSELNVNALELDDSALYLCASSTPGGYTEAFFGQGTRLTVV.